This passage covers 13 T cell receptor beta chains from one sample sequenced in a study of patients and donors after allogeneic stem cell transplantation. Using its own MiXCR run on the RT-PCR reads, TCRdb lists one record per CDR3 protein. Counted here are 400,000 to 450,000 distinct CDR3 sequences, 16% occurring once; the ten biggest clones make up about 7%. Sequencing used blood, either unsorted or a sorted T cell fraction (not recorded which). Source of these receptors: a human donor who was either an allogeneic HSCT recipient or a stem cell or donor lymphocyte infusion donor (not recorded which). It is not recorded whose cells these are; they may come from a transplant donor.

Ten or more counts support this clonotype. The genes are TRBV20-1 and TRBJ1-1; a weak D match, TRBD1 (5 bases). Between the trimmed V and J ends, which lost 6 bases and 3 bases, there was a span of 14 bases. The CDR3 length is 13 residues. The germline CDR1 and CDR2 sequences are DFQATT and SNEGSKA (reference sequence). The CDR3 sequence: CSAPKRGDTEAFF. In DNA, the CDR3 is TGCAGTGCCCCCAAGCGAGGGGACACTGAAGCTTTCTTT.

A few counts support this clonotype. The chain joins TRBV12-3 or TRBV12-4 to TRBJ2-2; the match to TRBD2 covers 10 bases. The CDR3 loop spans 15 amino acids. Unmatched junction bases numbered 7, after V lost 6 bases and J lost 6 bases. Here the CDR3 DNA reads TGTGCCAGCAGAAGTAGCGGGAGGTTCGCCGGGGAGCTGTTTTTT. It is translated as CASRSSGRFAGELFF.

This clonotype was counted only a few times. The chain joins TRBV11-3 to TRBJ1-1, with 7 bases identical to TRBD1. The germline CDR1 and CDR2 sequences are SGHNT and YENEEA. The junction had 6 bases not matched to a gene; V was cut back by 4 bases and J by 10 bases. CDR3 size: 12 residues. For the CDR3, the DNA is TGTGCCAGCAGCTCCCAGGGGGTGAGAGCTTTCTTT. Its protein is CASSSQGVRAFF. Variable domain in full (rest from reference TRBV11-3 and TRBJ1-1): EAGVVQSPRYKIIEKKQPVAFWCNPISGHNTLYWYLQNLGQGPELLIRYENEEAVDDSQLPKDRFSAERLKGVDSTLKIQPAELGDSAVYLCASSSQGVRAFFGQGTRLTVV.

This clonotype was observed at least ten times. The DNA of the CDR3 is TGCGCCAGCAGCCAAGATGTCAGGACACGGGGATTTGGTGAGCAGTTCTTC. Protein: CASSQDVRTRGFGEQFF. The chain is built from TRBV4-1 and TRBJ2-1; D is possibly TRBD1 or TRBD2 (5 bases each). Looked up from germline, CDR1 is MGHRA and CDR2 is YSYEKL. The CDR3 is 17 amino acids. V lost 0 bases, J lost 9 bases, and 21 bases lay in between.

This clonotype was counted a few times. V usage is TRBV12-3 or TRBV12-4 and J usage is TRBJ1-1, with a tentative D call TRBD1 (5 bases). The V and J ends lost 3 bases and 4 bases respectively, with 9 bases between them. The CDR3 has 13 amino acids. The CDR3 reads CASSFAGPTEAFF. The CDR3 bases are TGTGCCAGCAGTTTTGCGGGGCCCACTGAAGCTTTCTTT.

This clonotype has at least ten counts. This chain uses TRBV29-1 with TRBJ2-7; no reliable D call. The V end lost 0 bases, the J end lost 2 bases, and 11 bases lay between the germline ends. The CDR3 covers 14 residues. From germline, CDR1 is SQVTM and CDR2 ANQGSEA. CDR3 protein: CSVEDYGYPYEQYF. The CDR3 coding sequence is TGCAGCGTTGAAGACTATGGTTATCCCTACGAGCAGTACTTC.

This clonotype showed up just a few times. The chain recombines TRBV5-1 with TRBJ2-2; the D is unclear. Germline CDR1 reads SGHRS; CDR2 reads YFSETQ. The CDR3 loop spans 14 amino acids. Trimming pared 3 bases from V and 3 bases from J, leaving 9 bases between. The CDR3 nucleotides are TGCGCCAGCAGCTCCCGGGCCGACACCGGGGAGCTGTTTTTT. This translates into CASSSRADTGELFF.

CDR3 sequence: CASRGLSGRINQPQHF. The CDR3 nucleotides are TGTGCCAGCAGGGGACTGTCAGGACGGATAAATCAGCCCCAGCATTTT. The chain couples TRBV6-1 to TRBJ1-5; possible D gene TRBD1, 5 bases. CDR1 and CDR2 from the germline V gene are MNHNS and SASEGT. This CDR3 comprises 16 residues. The V end lost 6 bases, the J end lost 4 bases, and 19 bases lay between the germline ends.

V and J are TRBV20-1 and TRBJ1-5, with a weak D call TRBD1 (5 bases). The CDR3 consists of 16 residues. Germline V CDR1 and CDR2: DFQATT, SNEGSKA (reference sequence). V was trimmed by 6 bases and J by 3 bases, leaving 21 bases between them. The CDR3 region has the DNA TGCAGTGCCCCTGTTCGGGCAGGGTGGTTCAATCAGCCCCAGCATTTT. This gives the protein CSAPVRAGWFNQPQHF.

V is TRBV29-1 and J is TRBJ2-5; either TRBD1 or TRBD2 may fit D (6 bases each). Trimming removed 6 bases at V and 4 bases at J, with 15 bases between. The germline V gene encodes CDR1 SQVTM and CDR2 ANQGSEA. The CDR3 sequence is 13 residues long. The CDR3 nucleotides are TGCAGCGTCCACTCGGGGGCGGGAGAGACCCAGTACTTC. It specifies CSVHSGAGETQYF.

The chain joins TRBV12-3 or TRBV12-4 to TRBJ1-2, with 7 positions matching TRBD1. The CDR3 consists of 13 residues. V was clipped by 5 bases and J by 7 bases; unmatched bases: 7. The CDR3 coding sequence is TGTGCCAGCAGTCCGCAGGGGGTCCGTGGCTACACCTTC. As protein: CASSPQGVRGYTF.

The rearrangement links TRBV9 to TRBJ2-1, with 14 bases matching TRBD2. CDR3 length: 20 residues. With 0 bases clipped from V and 3 bases from J, the junction kept 11 bases outside the gene matches. Germline loops: CDR1 SGDLS, CDR2 YYNGEE. This CDR3 reads CASSVERGLAGVYDYNEQFF. CDR3 in DNA: TGTGCCAGCAGCGTAGAAAGGGGACTAGCGGGAGTTTACGACTACAATGAGCAGTTCTTC.

This clonotype was recorded a few times. V usage is TRBV7-3 and J usage is TRBJ2-3; the D is unclear. Trimming left V 5 bases short and J 4 bases short, with 13 bases between. The length of the CDR3 is 14 residues. Germline V gives CDR1 SGHTA, CDR2 FQGTGA. As DNA, the CDR3 is TGTGCCAGCAGCCTCACTCCCACCCCAGATACGCAGTATTTT. This codes for CASSLTPTPDTQYF. Together with reference TRBV7-3 and TRBJ2-3, the CDR3 gives the full variable domain: GAGVSQTPSNKVTEKGKYVELRCDPISGHTALYWYRQSLGQGPEFLIYFQGTGAADDSGLPNDRFFAVRPEGSVSTLKIQRTERGDSAVYLCASSLTPTPDTQYFGPGTRLTVL.